This is a list of T cell receptor beta chains from one sample in a study of T cell changes during pregnancy in multiple sclerosis. Assay used: immunoSEQ multiplex PCR; TCRdb lists only in-frame clones, some missing. The data contain approximately 100,000 clones, about 90% of them singletons. The sample consisted of peripheral blood, taken in the second trimester of pregnancy. These receptors came from a female donor with multiple sclerosis, enrolled in a pregnancy study. Each CDR3 is given with its conserved first and last residue. The D gene is left open where the match is weak. Size is stated for part of the rows, as once, few or many counts, or as a class when the clone is expanded.

v_gene,abundance,d_gene,j_gene,CDR3nt,CDR3aa
TRBV14,-,TRBD1,TRBJ2-3,TGTGCCAGCAGCCACGTGGGACAGGGGTCGGGCACAGATACGCAGTATTTT,CASSHVGQGSGTDTQYF
TRBV19,few,-,TRBJ1-2,TGTGCCAGTAGTACCTCTATTGACTACACCTTC,CASSTSIDYTF
TRBV19,-,TRBD2,TRBJ2-1,TGTGCCAGTCAAACGGGGCTAGCGGGGATACGTAGTGAGCAGTTCTTC,CASQTGLAGIRSEQFF
TRBV19,-,-,TRBJ2-1,TGTGCCAGTAGTATGAGCCCCCACAATGAGCAGTTCTTC,CASSMSPHNEQFF
TRBV5-1,-,-,TRBJ1-4,TGCGCCAGCAGCCCTGGACCGGGACAACGGGAAAAACTGTTTTTT,CASSPGPGQREKLFF
TRBV4-1,-,TRBD1,TRBJ1-1,TGCGCCAGCAGCCAGGGAGGACAGGGTAACACTGAAGCTTTCTTT,CASSQGGQGNTEAFF
TRBV9,-,-,TRBJ2-5,TGTGCCAGCAGCGTAGGAGGCAGTCAAGAGACCCAGTACTTC,CASSVGGSQETQYF
TRBV5-1,-,-,TRBJ2-7,TGCGCCAGCAGCCAAAAATCAGGGGCGGTGTACGAGCAGTACTTC,CASSQKSGAVYEQYF
TRBV2,-,-,TRBJ2-1,TGTGCCAGCTGGGCGGGAAGGTTGTACAATGAGCAGTTCTTC,CASWAGRLYNEQFF
TRBV5-4,-,TRBD1,TRBJ1-1,TGTGCCAGCAGCTCCGGACAGGGTCGGATAGCTTTCTTT,CASSSGQGRIAFF
TRBV10-3,few,-,TRBJ1-5,TGTGCCATCAGTGAACTCCAGGATTCGTCGCCCCAGCATTTT,CAISELQDSSPQHF
TRBV5-4,-,-,TRBJ2-3,TGTGCCAGCAGCTTCTCCGGGACTCAACCGACAGATACGCAGTATTTT,CASSFSGTQPTDTQYF
TRBV7-9,-,-,TRBJ2-7,TGTGCCAGCAGCTTATATCGAGCCACCGACGAGCAGTACTTC,CASSLYRATDEQYF
TRBV28,-,-,TRBJ1-5,TGTGCCAGCAGTTTACTTTTTTTCGACAGAGCCTATAGCAATCAGCCCCAGCATTTT,CASSLLFFDRAYSNQPQHF
TRBV6-1,-,-,TRBJ2-1,TGTGCCAGCAGTCCCGGGACTGAGACCAATGAGCAGTTCTTC,CASSPGTETNEQFF
TRBV27,-,TRBD1,TRBJ1-2,TGTGCCAGCAGTTTATTGGGGGGACAGGGGGCGCGAGGCTACACCTTC,CASSLLGGQGARGYTF